This T cell receptor (beta chain) was retrieved from a study of cytomegalovirus exposure and HLA in healthy donors. General observations from the study: According to the study, roughly 160 TCR beta chains were cytomegalovirus-associated. There were some public TCRs occurring in many donors, but most TCR sequences were rare. It was reportedly the case that the classifier diagnosed cytomegalovirus status with high specificity and sensitivity. Fewer N-insertions than the 666-donor mean were reportedly shown by an Asian-associated ancestry cluster in a later analysis.

Germline lookup yields CDR1 KGHSY and CDR2 FQNENV. CDR3 length: 13 residues. V was clipped by 7 bases and J by 2 bases, with 9 bases between them. Both 60 Vbeta primers and 13 Jbeta primers went into the PCR. Profiled with immunoSEQ multiplex PCR; TCRdb holds only in-frame clones, not every one. The sample contains approximately 150,000 clones, 70% to 80% of which appear only once. Details on this clone: Its antigen is unidentified.

Specimen: PBMCs. The sequence derives from a female donor in good health and CMV-seronegative. This rearrangement joins TRBV16 to TRBJ1-5; TRBD1 is a possible D gene (5 bases). The CDR3 sequence is CASMEGGNQPQHF. CDR3 bases: TGTGCCAGCATGGAAGGGGGCAATCAGCCCCAGCATTTT.